This TCR beta chain derives from a study of post-analysis software for immune sequencing data. General study points: Controls showed significantly higher normalized Chao1 diversity than did multiple sclerosis patients. Under the F measure, samples that were prepared in one batch clustered strongly together. Comparison of patients with controls showed five TRBV segments more frequent in patients, TRBV5-6, TRBV5-1 and TRBV20-1 among them.

Many counts were recorded for this clonotype. What it binds is not known. Germline V lookup: CDR1 SQVTM, CDR2 ANQGSEA. The CDR3 is made up of 13 amino acids. The germline V and J ends were trimmed by 8 bases and 2 bases, with 15 bases remaining between them. Sequencing libraries made from TCR beta cDNA carried unique molecular identifiers. T cells numbering roughly 1 to 10 million yielded some 520,000 cDNA molecules. One entry per CDR3 protein, called by TCRdb with MiXCR from the PCR reads. The top ten clones hold roughly 0.53% of a sample with approximately 730,000 distinct CDR3 sequences, less than 35% of them seen once.

The sequenced sample consisted of blood. The chain combines TRBV29-1 with TRBJ1-1, with D perhaps matching TRBD1 (5 bases). The TCR comes from a girl aged 10-17 years with multiple sclerosis. CDR3 protein: CSTSGRRNTEAFF. The CDR3 DNA reads TGCAGCACCTCGGGACGCCGTAACACTGAAGCTTTCTTT.